This T cell receptor beta chain was sequenced in a study of T cell responses to AZD1222 COVID-19 vaccine. About the study: Combined were second doses at about 4 or about 12 weeks.

Method: immunoSEQ multiplex PCR; TCRdb's copy keeps in-frame clones and lacks some. The sample lists 150,000 to 160,000 clones, about 87% occurring once. This CDR3 is built from 11 residues. Per the germline V gene, CDR1 is SGHDT and CDR2 is YYEEEE. The ends were cut back, 0 bases at V and 3 bases at J, with 0 bases in the middle. The clonotype comes from an adult in good health. This sample comprised peripheral blood, obtained on day 0 of AZD1222 vaccination. The chain recombines TRBV5-6 with TRBJ2-5; D is uncertain. CDR3 loop: CASSLEETQYF. DNA of the CDR3: TGTGCCAGCAGCTTGGAAGAGACCCAGTACTTC.